The sequence of this T cell receptor beta chain was determined in a study of T-cell memory formation after mild COVID-19 (dated by TCRdb to the early 2020s). About the investigation overall: TCR sequence clusters from the two donors were largely donor specific. T-cell clones expanding and contracting after mild COVID-19 in two donors were tracked by longitudinal TCRalpha and TCRbeta repertoire sequencing. The cohort was made up of two young adult volunteers, one female and one male, who were previously healthy. Results the study describes overall, beyond this receptor: Only a couple of mild cases were covered in the study, and larger cohorts including severe cases with pre-infection samples were considered necessary. Some responding clones were detected in pre-infection memory, suggesting pre-existing cross-reactive memory T cells joined the SARS-CoV-2 response. Whether the second-wave clones peaking on day 37 were SARS-CoV-2 specific was not confirmed. Contracting CD4+ clones were located mainly in the CM and EM memory subsets, whereas CD8+ clones were found to be enriched in EMRA. Clones that contracted from day 15 to 85 showed balanced CD4/CD8 phenotypes, whereas a second wave of clones that expanded from day 15 to 37 leaned towards CD4+.

CDR1 and CDR2 are read off the germline V gene as LGHNA and YSLEER. Taken from cysteine to phenylalanine, the CDR3 has 16 residues. Solely the CDR3 DNA is kept, with 48 bases framed from the first base. The germline ends are 14 bases apart after V is trimmed by 4 bases and J by 0 bases. To note about this clonotype: The target of this receptor is not known. Within one base of it there is no much larger clone, and no base qualities were kept.

Ficoll-Paque density gradient centrifugation was the method used to isolate PBMCs. The sample was run on an Illumina NovaSeq 6000. TCRalpha and TCRbeta cDNA libraries were built by 5'RACE with constant-segment primers, adding sample barcodes and unique molecular identifiers. Trizol reagent was used to extract RNA from every sample. Libraries were amplified in two PCR steps, with a second sample barcode and Illumina TruSeq adapters added in the second step. Sequencing of the libraries was done on an Illumina NovaSeq, producing 2 x 150 bp paired-end reads. Per the source publication's procedure: Reads were demultiplexed and collapsed into UMI-guided consensus sequences with migec v1.2.7. Using mixcr v2.1.11, the UMI consensuses were aligned to TRA and TRB V and J templates and assembled into clonotypes. A clonotype was counted as expanded or contracted only when both edgeR and NoisET called the clonotype significant, with the noise models trained on biological replicates. edgeR calls used a false discovery rate-adjusted p below 0.01 and a log2 fold-change threshold of 1. As an exploratory analysis of dynamics, max-normalized trajectories of the 1000 most abundant clonotypes were examined by PCA with hierarchical clustering. Separately sequenced CD4+ and CD8+ repertoires were used to assign the CD4 or CD8 phenotype of responding clones. TCRdb reworked the public reads: Q25 trimming with fastp, MiXCR clone assembly, productive beta chains retained. Each record represents a unique CDR3 protein, reported with the most common genes and DNA among its rows. Here the V and J calls rest on TCRdb's processing, not on the authors' analysis. This sample comprises approximately 150,000 distinct CDR3 sequences, 13% to 15% of them detected only once. Jointly, the top ten make up 14% of the sample.

This clonotype originated in an adult woman who had mild COVID-19 (a few samples of this study predate the infection). The sample titles of this study are shuffled in the database, so cell type and time point are left out; the donor was told from shared clones. Sample: PBMCs or a T cell subset sorted from them (not recorded which). The sequence is built from TRBV4-3 and TRBJ2-3; D gene: possibly TRBD2, on 7 matching bases. The bases are TGCGCCAGCAGCCCCCGGGGGGCGGGTAGCACAGATACGCAGTATTTT. It encodes CASSPRGAGSTDTQYF.